This T cell receptor (beta chain) was found in a study of human T cells and chemical hapten exposure listed by TCRdb under 2021. Describing the broader study: For sensitization, 2% DPC in acetone was applied to a 2 cm by 2 cm area of upper inner arm skin. Patients additionally received weekly therapeutic DPC doses to the scalp throughout the roughly 25-week study period. About 29 alopecia patients gave blood for TCR sequencing at one to four time points (pre-sensitization, 2, 6 and 24 weeks). Patient blood was sampled pre-sensitization (week 0) and at 2, 6 and about 24 weeks after DPC sensitization. The libraries were sequenced as a pool, and the TCR yield per sample differed mostly because of small variations in library volumes within the pool. Alopecia areata with under or over 50% scalp involvement, alopecia totalis and alopecia universalis were represented in the patient cohort, which was mostly female. Patch testing was performed on the upper back with Finn chambers containing 0.01% DPC, and the patch tests were scored after 6 days according to International Contact Dermatitis Research Group standards. This study followed changes in the peripheral blood TCR repertoire in vivo during primary and secondary sensitization of alopecia patients to the hapten diphenylcyclopropenone (DPC). The study at large found these results: Patch test score was positively correlated with the number of PT1 expanded TCRs, with significance at thresholds 8, 16 and 32 but not at 4. Significantly more large CDR3 similarity clusters were formed by expanded TCRs than by pre-sensitization or healthy control sets, consistent with antigen-driven responses. The number of TCRs above 1 in 1000 frequency did not change with DPC sensitization; there was no evidence of global repertoire structure alterations. All patients had alopecia, a presumed autoimmune disease, so their immune response might differ from that of healthy individuals. Repeated subsampling changed both the strength of the expansion versus patch-test correlation and the threshold at which that correlation became significant.

The time point label corresponds to: patch test 3, about 24 weeks after DPC sensitization. The treatment or condition label for this specimen denotes: therapeutic diphenylcyclopropenone sensitization with weekly scalp DPC. At each patch-test visit, blood was drawn before the patch test was applied. Patients were eligible if aged 18 to 70, diagnosed with alopecia and judged suitable for DPC therapy, and pregnant patients were excluded. Total RNA was extracted from unfractionated whole blood that had been collected in Tempus Blood RNA tubes. Remarks on this clonotype: The antigen it binds to is not known. No much larger clone exists at a distance of one base, and base qualities are not known.

Libraries were constructed by RACE. The sample was run on a NextSeq 500. Library preparation attached unique molecular identifiers to individual cDNA molecules for quantitative, reproducible TCR counting. From each blood RNA sample, both TCR alpha and TCR beta chains were sequenced. The paper's processing steps were these. Samples had a median of roughly 100,000 TCRs, with a range from roughly 20,000 to 690,600. The Decombinator software suite was used to annotate V, J and CDR3 in the TCR reads. Every sample was subsampled to the same number of TCRs (28,000) for the PS versus PT1 abundance plots. TCRs were defined as expanded if absent before sensitization and observed at least eight times at the 2-week time point. Through fastp at Q25 and MiXCR, TCRdb rebuilt clones from the public reads, retaining in-frame beta chains. Rows are combined by CDR3 protein, so each entry shows the most common genes and DNA. TCRdb's processing, not the study's, gives the V and J calls here. The sample table lists 85,000 to 100,000 distinct CDR3 sequences, 27% of them with a count of one. The ten biggest clones cover 9% to 12% of the sample.

The CDR3 sequence holds 15 residues, the cysteine and phenylalanine included. The kept DNA is CDR3 alone, 45 bases in frame from the first base. Trimming takes 5 bases off V and 5 bases off J; junction bases not matched to a gene: 8. CDR1 SGHAT and CDR2 FQNNGV are derived from the germline V gene. The sequence was collected from a man in his forties with alopecia areata. Some clones in this sample may be carry-over from other donors' samples. Recombination connected TRBV11-2 to TRBJ2-5, and TRBD2 aligns with 10 junction nucleotides. This specimen was whole blood, taken in connection with sensitization to the hapten diphenylcyclopropenone (DPC). The CDR3 amino acid sequence is: CASSPHPTSGETQYF. The DNA reads as follows: TGTGCCAGCAGCCCCCACCCGACTAGCGGGGAGACCCAGTACTTC.